A single T cell receptor beta chain is shown here with its context. Its specificity is unknown. On average, the one heparinised blood draw given by each donor was around 120 mL. The study reverse transcribed the entire isolated RNA, so it sequenced expressed TCRB transcripts. Here immunoSEQ multiplex PCR was the method, and the copy in TCRdb shows in-frame clones only, minus some. The table lists a few hundred thousand clones, 15% of them singletons. The entry originates in a study of beta chain features in type 1 diabetes. Findings and caveats of the study: Type 1 diabetes patients had TCRB CDR3s that were shorter (moderately but significantly so) in all four CD4+ subsets.

V was clipped by 4 bases and J by 4 bases, with 10 bases between them. There are 13 residues in the CDR3. Germline V gives CDR1 SGHAT, CDR2 FQNNGV. The sample taken for sequencing was naive CD4+ T cells from blood. This chain links TRBV11-2 with TRBJ1-1; weak D call: TRBD1 (6 bases). This clonotype was obtained from a man between 18 and 35 years old with type 1 diabetes. In nucleotides, the CDR3 is TGTGCCAGCAGCTCAACAGGGTTCACTGAAGCTTTCTTT. Amino acids: CASSSTGFTEAFF.